This is a list of T cell receptor beta chains from one sample in a study of post-analysis software for immune sequencing data. From the PCR reads, TCRdb called clonotypes with MiXCR, one entry per CDR3 protein. The sample has approximately 460,000 distinct CDR3 sequences, over 35% seen once. Sequenced input: blood. These receptors were taken from a girl aged 5-17 years with multiple sclerosis. Both conserved end residues are part of each CDR3. The D gene is left open where the match is weak. Clone size appears in some rows only: once, few, many, or a class for an expanded clone.

J gene: TRBJ2-7; V gene: TRBV20-1; D gene: TRBD2; clone size: -; CDR3 DNA: TGCAAAGCGGGAGGGGAGTCCTACAATGAGCAGTACTTC; CDR3 protein: CKAGGESYNEQYF
J gene: TRBJ1-2; V gene: TRBV14; D gene: -; clone size: -; CDR3 DNA: TGTGCCAGCAGCCAAGTCCACACGTCGGGCTACACCTTC; CDR3 protein: CASSQVHTSGYTF
J gene: TRBJ1-5; V gene: TRBV27; D gene: -; clone size: -; CDR3 DNA: TGTGCCAGCAGTGACCAGGGACATCAGCCCCAGCATTTT; CDR3 protein: CASSDQGHQPQHF
J gene: TRBJ2-1; V gene: TRBV6-2/TRBV6-3; D gene: TRBD2; clone size: -; CDR3 DNA: TGTGCCAGCAGTTACGTCCTAGCGGGAGACTACAATGAGCAGTTCTTC; CDR3 protein: CASSYVLAGDYNEQFF
J gene: TRBJ2-7; V gene: TRBV5-1; D gene: TRBD1; clone size: few; CDR3 DNA: TGCGCCAGCAGCAGGGGACAGGGTTACAGCGAGCAGTACTTC; CDR3 protein: CASSRGQGYSEQYF
J gene: TRBJ1-2; V gene: TRBV29-1; D gene: -; clone size: -; CDR3 DNA: TGCAGCGTTGGTATACAGTTCGGGGGCTATGGCTACACCTTC; CDR3 protein: CSVGIQFGGYGYTF
J gene: TRBJ2-5; V gene: TRBV5-1; D gene: TRBD2; clone size: -; CDR3 DNA: TGCGCCAGCAGCTTGGAAGGGACGAGCGGGGGACCTCAAGAGACCCAGTACTTC; CDR3 protein: CASSLEGTSGGPQETQYF
J gene: TRBJ2-1; V gene: TRBV6-1; D gene: TRBD2; clone size: few; CDR3 DNA: TGTGCCAGCAGTGGGGGGAAATTACTAGCGGGAGTTTCATCCTACAATGAGCAGTTCTTC; CDR3 protein: CASSGGKLLAGVSSYNEQFF
J gene: TRBJ2-6; V gene: TRBV24-1; D gene: -; clone size: -; CDR3 DNA: TGTGCCACCAGTGCAAGTTCTGGGGCCAACGTCCTGACTTTC; CDR3 protein: CATSASSGANVLTF
J gene: TRBJ2-1; V gene: TRBV2; D gene: -; clone size: -; CDR3 DNA: TGTGCCAGCAAAGAGTCAGGGGTCAATGAGCAGTTCTTC; CDR3 protein: CASKESGVNEQFF
J gene: TRBJ2-7; V gene: TRBV29-1; D gene: TRBD2; clone size: once; CDR3 DNA: TGCAGCGTTGATCGTCTAGCGGGAGGGAATGACATAAACTACAATGAGCAGTACTTC; CDR3 protein: CSVDRLAGGNDINYNEQYF
J gene: TRBJ1-5; V gene: TRBV12-3/TRBV12-4; D gene: -; clone size: few; CDR3 DNA: TGTGCCAGCAGTTCCTCAGGTAGCAATCAGCCCCAGCATTTT; CDR3 protein: CASSSSGSNQPQHF
J gene: TRBJ2-1; V gene: TRBV10-3; D gene: -; clone size: -; CDR3 DNA: TGTGCCATCAGGGAGACACTGAGCTCCTACAATGAGCAGTTCTTC; CDR3 protein: CAIRETLSSYNEQFF
J gene: TRBJ2-1; V gene: TRBV12-3/TRBV12-4; D gene: TRBD2; clone size: -; CDR3 DNA: TGTGCCAGCAGTGGGGATAGCGGGAGGCTCCTCAATGAGCAGTTCTTC; CDR3 protein: CASSGDSGRLLNEQFF
J gene: TRBJ2-3; V gene: TRBV6-5; D gene: -; clone size: -; CDR3 DNA: TGTGCCAGCAGTTACCTAGGAGGCGCGCAGTATTTT; CDR3 protein: CASSYLGGAQYF
J gene: TRBJ2-1; V gene: TRBV12-5; D gene: -; clone size: -; CDR3 DNA: TGTGCTAGTGGTTTGGGACCTAACAGGGGGGGATACAATGAGCAGTTCTTC; CDR3 protein: CASGLGPNRGGYNEQFF
J gene: TRBJ2-7; V gene: TRBV15; D gene: TRBD1; clone size: -; CDR3 DNA: TGTGCCACCAGCAGATCTGGACAGGCATATTCCTACGAGCAGTACTTC; CDR3 protein: CATSRSGQAYSYEQYF
J gene: TRBJ2-3; V gene: TRBV6-1; D gene: TRBD1; clone size: -; CDR3 DNA: TGTGCCAGCAGGTGGGACAGGGAATCCGATACGCAGTATTTT; CDR3 protein: CASRWDRESDTQYF
J gene: TRBJ1-5; V gene: TRBV28; D gene: -; clone size: -; CDR3 DNA: TGTGCCAGCAGTCCACCAAGGTTCCGAAATAGCAATCAGCCCCAGCATTTT; CDR3 protein: CASSPPRFRNSNQPQHF
J gene: TRBJ2-1; V gene: TRBV27; D gene: -; clone size: -; CDR3 DNA: TGTGCCAGCAGTTTAAGGCGGGACTCCGTCAATGAGCAGTTCTTC; CDR3 protein: CASSLRRDSVNEQFF
J gene: TRBJ2-3; V gene: TRBV7-2; D gene: TRBD2; clone size: -; CDR3 DNA: TGTGCCAGCAGCTTACGGCTAGCGGGAGTGGTTGGTACGCAGTATTTT; CDR3 protein: CASSLRLAGVVGTQYF
J gene: TRBJ1-2; V gene: TRBV28; D gene: -; clone size: -; CDR3 DNA: TGTGCCAGCAGTTCAACAGGGTCGGAGAACTATGGCTACACCTTC; CDR3 protein: CASSSTGSENYGYTF
J gene: TRBJ2-7; V gene: TRBV15; D gene: -; clone size: many; CDR3 DNA: TGTGCCACCAGCAGAGAATCGGACAGCTCCTACGAGCAGTACTTC; CDR3 protein: CATSRESDSSYEQYF
J gene: TRBJ2-6; V gene: TRBV29-1; D gene: -; clone size: -; CDR3 DNA: TGCAGCGTTGAAGAGGCCCATTTCGACTCTGGGGCCAACGTCCTGACTTTC; CDR3 protein: CSVEEAHFDSGANVLTF
J gene: TRBJ2-1; V gene: TRBV20-1; D gene: TRBD1; clone size: -; CDR3 DNA: TGCAGTGCGCGGGACAGGGGTTTCGATGAGCAGTTCTTC; CDR3 protein: CSARDRGFDEQFF
J gene: TRBJ1-1; V gene: TRBV5-1; D gene: -; clone size: -; CDR3 DNA: TGCGCCAGCAGCTTGACAGGGAGGGACACTGAAGCTTTCTTT; CDR3 protein: CASSLTGRDTEAFF
J gene: TRBJ2-4; V gene: TRBV6-5; D gene: -; clone size: few; CDR3 DNA: TGTGCCAGCAGTTACAACGGGGGCTCGGGCAAAAACATTCAGTACTTC; CDR3 protein: CASSYNGGSGKNIQYF
J gene: TRBJ2-7; V gene: TRBV28; D gene: -; clone size: few; CDR3 DNA: TGTGCCAGCAGTAGCCGCCGACAAAGGAGCTCCTACGAGCAGTACTTC; CDR3 protein: CASSSRRQRSSYEQYF
J gene: TRBJ2-3; V gene: TRBV5-1; D gene: TRBD2; clone size: few; CDR3 DNA: TGCGCCAGCAGCTTGGGGGCGGGAGAATCAGATACGCAGTATTTT; CDR3 protein: CASSLGAGESDTQYF
J gene: TRBJ2-5; V gene: TRBV4-2; D gene: TRBD1; clone size: -; CDR3 DNA: TGTGCCAGCAGCCAAGATGGCAGGGGGCGGACCGTCCAAGAGACCCAGTACTTC; CDR3 protein: CASSQDGRGRTVQETQYF
J gene: TRBJ2-7; V gene: TRBV7-9; D gene: TRBD2; clone size: -; CDR3 DNA: TGTGCCAGCAGCTTAATCGGGCCTAGCGGAACCTACGAGCAGTACTTC; CDR3 protein: CASSLIGPSGTYEQYF
J gene: TRBJ2-7; V gene: TRBV29-1; D gene: -; clone size: -; CDR3 DNA: TGCAGCGCAGGCCGGGACCTCTACGAGCAGTACTTC; CDR3 protein: CSAGRDLYEQYF
J gene: TRBJ2-3; V gene: TRBV7-2; D gene: -; clone size: few; CDR3 DNA: TGTGCCAGCAGCTTAGTTGAAGGCCCAGATACGCAGTATTTT; CDR3 protein: CASSLVEGPDTQYF
J gene: TRBJ2-7; V gene: TRBV28; D gene: -; clone size: -; CDR3 DNA: TGTGCCAGCAGTTTATCGCTAGCAGAGCAGTACTTC; CDR3 protein: CASSLSLAEQYF
J gene: TRBJ2-1; V gene: TRBV6-5; D gene: TRBD2; clone size: -; CDR3 DNA: TGTGCCAGCAGTCTAGCGGGCTCACCCAATGAGCAGTTCTTC; CDR3 protein: CASSLAGSPNEQFF
J gene: TRBJ2-3; V gene: TRBV5-1; D gene: TRBD1; clone size: -; CDR3 DNA: TGCGCCAGCAGCCCTAACAGGGGTGAAGGAGCAGATACGCAGTATTTT; CDR3 protein: CASSPNRGEGADTQYF
J gene: TRBJ2-1; V gene: TRBV28; D gene: -; clone size: few; CDR3 DNA: TGTGCCAGCAGTCCGCTTAGGGATAGCTACAATGAGCAGTTCTTC; CDR3 protein: CASSPLRDSYNEQFF